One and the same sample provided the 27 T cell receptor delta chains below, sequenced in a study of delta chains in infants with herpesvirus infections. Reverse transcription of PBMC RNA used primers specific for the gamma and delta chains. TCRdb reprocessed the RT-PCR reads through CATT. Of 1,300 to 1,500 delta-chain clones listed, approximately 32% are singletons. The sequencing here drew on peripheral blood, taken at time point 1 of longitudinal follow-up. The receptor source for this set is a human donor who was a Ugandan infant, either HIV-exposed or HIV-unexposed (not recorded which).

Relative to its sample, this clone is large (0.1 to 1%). CDR3 sequence (DNA): TGTGCCTGTGACGTACTGGGGTACACCGATAAACTCATCTTT. Protein sequence: CACDVLGYTDKLIF. The chain carries TRDV2 and TRDJ1, with TRDD3 matching 7 bases. After removal of 3 bases from V and 0 bases from J, the junction contained 3 bases not matched to a gene. The CDR3 is 14 residues long. Germline CDR1 is GEAIGNYY and CDR2 is EKD.

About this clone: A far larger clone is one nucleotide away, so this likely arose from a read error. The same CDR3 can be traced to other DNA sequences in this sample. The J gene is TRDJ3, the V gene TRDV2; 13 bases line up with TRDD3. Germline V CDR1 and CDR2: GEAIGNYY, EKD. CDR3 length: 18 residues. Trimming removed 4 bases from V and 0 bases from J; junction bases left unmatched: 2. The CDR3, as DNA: TGTGCCTGTGATACTGGGGGATACGCCTCCTGGGACACCCGACAGATGTTTTTC. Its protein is CACDTGGYASWDTRQMFF.

The CDR3 DNA reads as TGTGCTCTTGGGGAACTTGTCGGGGAGTCCGCCAACACCGATAAACTCATCTTT. Translating it yields CALGELVGESANTDKLIF. The gene calls are TRDV1 and TRDJ1; possible D gene TRDD3, 5 bases. V was shortened by 0 bases and J by 0 bases, with 17 bases between the two germline ends. The germline V gene encodes CDR1 TSWWSYY and CDR2 QGS. The CDR3 totals 18 residues.

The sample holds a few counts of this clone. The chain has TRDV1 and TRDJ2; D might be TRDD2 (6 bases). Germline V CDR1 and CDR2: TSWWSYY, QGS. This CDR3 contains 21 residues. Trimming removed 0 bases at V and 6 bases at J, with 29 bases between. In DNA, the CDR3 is TGTGCTCTTGGGGAACTAGGTGTTTCCTATGAGTCGGGGGTAATGTCAGCACAACTCTTCTTT. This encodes CALGELGVSYESGVMSAQLFF.

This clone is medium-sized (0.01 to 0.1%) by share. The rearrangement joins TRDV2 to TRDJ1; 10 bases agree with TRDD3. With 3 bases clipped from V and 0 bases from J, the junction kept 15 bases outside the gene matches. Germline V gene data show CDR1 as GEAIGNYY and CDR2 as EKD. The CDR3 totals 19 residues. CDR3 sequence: CACDLREYWGIPYTDKLIF. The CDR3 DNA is TGTGCCTGTGACCTCAGGGAGTACTGGGGGATCCCGTACACCGATAAACTCATCTTT.

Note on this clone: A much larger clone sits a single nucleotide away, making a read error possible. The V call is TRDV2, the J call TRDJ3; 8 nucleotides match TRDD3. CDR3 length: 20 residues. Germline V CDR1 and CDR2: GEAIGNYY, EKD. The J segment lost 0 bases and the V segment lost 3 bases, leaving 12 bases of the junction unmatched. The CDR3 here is CACDSVDGGISSWDTRQMFF. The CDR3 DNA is TGTGCCTGTGACTCCGTTGACGGGGGGATAAGCTCCTGGGACACCCGACAGATGTTTTTC.

The CDR3 DNA sequence: TGTGCCTGTGACACTGTGGGGGATACCCCCTGGGACACCCGACAGATGTTTTTC. The encoded protein is CACDTVGDTPWDTRQMFF. The chain employs TRDV2 and TRDJ3, with 10 bases aligning to TRDD3. The germline CDR1 and CDR2 sequences are GEAIGNYY and EKD. Losses at the gene ends were 1 base for V and 2 bases for J; bases not matched to a gene: 4. CDR3 length: 18 residues.

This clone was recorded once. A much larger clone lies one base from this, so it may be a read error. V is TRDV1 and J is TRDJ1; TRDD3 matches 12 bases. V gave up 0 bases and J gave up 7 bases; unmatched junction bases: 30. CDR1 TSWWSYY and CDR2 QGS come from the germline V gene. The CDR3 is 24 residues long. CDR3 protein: CALGELERKHITSVLGDTGGKLIF. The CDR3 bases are TGTGCTCTTGGGGAACTTGAGCGGAAACACATAACCAGCGTACTGGGGGATACCGGTGGTAAACTCATCTTT.

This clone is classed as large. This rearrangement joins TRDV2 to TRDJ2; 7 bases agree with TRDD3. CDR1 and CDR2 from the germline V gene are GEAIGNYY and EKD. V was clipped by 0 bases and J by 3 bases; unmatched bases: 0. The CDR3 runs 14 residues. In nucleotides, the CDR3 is TGTGCCTGTGACACCTGGGGGATGACAGCACAACTCTTCTTT. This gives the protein CACDTWGMTAQLFF.

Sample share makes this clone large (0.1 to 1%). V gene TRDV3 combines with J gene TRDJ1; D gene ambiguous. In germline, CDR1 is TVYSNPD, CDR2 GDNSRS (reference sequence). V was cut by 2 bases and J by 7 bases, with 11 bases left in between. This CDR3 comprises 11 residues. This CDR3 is CAFPFFGKLIF. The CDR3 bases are TGTGCCTTTCCCTTTTTTGGTAAACTCATCTTT.

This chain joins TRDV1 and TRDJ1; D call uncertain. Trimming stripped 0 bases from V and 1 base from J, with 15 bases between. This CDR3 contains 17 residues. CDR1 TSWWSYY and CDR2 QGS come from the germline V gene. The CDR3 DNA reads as TGTGCTCTTGGGGAACTCCGGGTTTTCCCTCCCACCGATAAACTCATCTTT. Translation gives CALGELRVFPPTDKLIF.

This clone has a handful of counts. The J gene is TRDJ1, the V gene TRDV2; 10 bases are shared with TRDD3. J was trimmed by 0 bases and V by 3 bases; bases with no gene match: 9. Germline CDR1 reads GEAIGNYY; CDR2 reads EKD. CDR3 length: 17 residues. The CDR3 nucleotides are TGTGCCTGTGACCTGACTGGGGGATGGGGGTACACCGATAAACTCATCTTT. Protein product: CACDLTGGWGYTDKLIF.

CDR3 sequence reads: CALGVGRNWGLHTDKLIF. The CDR3 nucleotides are TGTGCTCTTGGGGTCGGTCGGAACTGGGGGCTCCACACCGATAAACTCATCTTT. The J gene is TRDJ1, the V gene TRDV1; 8 nucleotides agree with TRDD3. Germline V gives CDR1 TSWWSYY, CDR2 QGS. The V gene end was trimmed by 4 bases and the J gene end by 0 bases; junction bases not matched to a gene: 13. This CDR3 comprises 18 residues.

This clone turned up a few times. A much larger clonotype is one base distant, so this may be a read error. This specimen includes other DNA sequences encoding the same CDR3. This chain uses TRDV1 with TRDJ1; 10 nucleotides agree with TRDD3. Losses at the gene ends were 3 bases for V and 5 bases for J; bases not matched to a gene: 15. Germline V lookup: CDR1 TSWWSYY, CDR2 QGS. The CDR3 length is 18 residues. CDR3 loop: CALGDCLPLPGDTDKLIF. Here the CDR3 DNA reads TGTGCTCTTGGGGATTGCCTTCCTCTACCGGGGGATACGGATAAACTCATCTTT.

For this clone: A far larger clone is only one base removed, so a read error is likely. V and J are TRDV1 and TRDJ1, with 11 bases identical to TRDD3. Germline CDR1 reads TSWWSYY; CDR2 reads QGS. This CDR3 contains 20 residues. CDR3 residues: CALGNTGGRLLGDKTDNLIF. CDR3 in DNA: TGTGCTCTTGGGAACACCGGTGGTAGACTACTGGGGGATAAGACCGATAACCTCATCTTT.

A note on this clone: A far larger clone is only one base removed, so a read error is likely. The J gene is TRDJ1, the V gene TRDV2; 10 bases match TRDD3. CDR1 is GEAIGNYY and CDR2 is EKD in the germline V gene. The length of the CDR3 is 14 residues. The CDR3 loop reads CAGDILGDTDKLIF. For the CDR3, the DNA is TGTGCCGGTGACATACTGGGGGATACCGATAAACTCATCTTT.

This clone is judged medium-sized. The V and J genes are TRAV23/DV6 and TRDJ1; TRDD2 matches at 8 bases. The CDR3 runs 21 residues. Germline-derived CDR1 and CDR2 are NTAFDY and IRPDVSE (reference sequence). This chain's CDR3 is CAFGLWASYLGTLSHTDKLIF. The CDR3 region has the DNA TGTGCCTTTGGGCTCTGGGCTTCCTACTTGGGAACTCTCTCTCACACCGATAAACTCATCTTT.

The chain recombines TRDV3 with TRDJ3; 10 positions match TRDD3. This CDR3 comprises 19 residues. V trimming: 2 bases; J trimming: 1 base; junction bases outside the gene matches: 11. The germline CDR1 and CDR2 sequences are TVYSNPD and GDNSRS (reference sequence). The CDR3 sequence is CAFRHNRWGISWDTRQMFF. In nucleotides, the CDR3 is TGTGCCTTTCGTCATAATCGCTGGGGGATATCCTGGGACACCCGACAGATGTTTTTC.

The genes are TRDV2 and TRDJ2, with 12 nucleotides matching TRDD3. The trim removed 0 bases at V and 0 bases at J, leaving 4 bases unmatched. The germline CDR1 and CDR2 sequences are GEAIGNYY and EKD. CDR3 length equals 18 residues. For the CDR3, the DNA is TGTGCCTGTGACACCGCTGGGGGATACGATGCTTTGACAGCACAACTCTTCTTT. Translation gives CACDTAGGYDALTAQLFF.

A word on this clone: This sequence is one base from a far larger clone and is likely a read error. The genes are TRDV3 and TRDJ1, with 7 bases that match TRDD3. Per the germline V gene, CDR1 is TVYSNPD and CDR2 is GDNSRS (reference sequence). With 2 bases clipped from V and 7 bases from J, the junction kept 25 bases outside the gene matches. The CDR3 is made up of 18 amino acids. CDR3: CAFSVYPSWGSDAGKLIF. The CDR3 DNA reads TGTGCCTTTTCGGTTTACCCGTCGTGGGGGAGCGACGCCGGTAAACTCATCTTT.

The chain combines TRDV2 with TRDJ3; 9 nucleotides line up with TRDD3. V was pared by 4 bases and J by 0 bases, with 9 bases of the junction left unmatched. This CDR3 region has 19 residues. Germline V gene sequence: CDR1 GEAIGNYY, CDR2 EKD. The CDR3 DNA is TGTGCCTGTGATGCGTACTGGGGGACGAGCTCCTGGGACACCCGACAGATGTTTTTC. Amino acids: CACDAYWGTSSWDTRQMFF.

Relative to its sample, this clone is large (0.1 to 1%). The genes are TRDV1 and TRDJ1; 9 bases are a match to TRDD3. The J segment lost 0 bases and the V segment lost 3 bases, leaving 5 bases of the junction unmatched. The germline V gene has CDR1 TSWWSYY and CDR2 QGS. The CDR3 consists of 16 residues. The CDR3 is CALGEYTGGNTDKLIF. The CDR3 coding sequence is TGTGCTCTTGGGGAGTATACTGGGGGAAACACCGATAAACTCATCTTT.

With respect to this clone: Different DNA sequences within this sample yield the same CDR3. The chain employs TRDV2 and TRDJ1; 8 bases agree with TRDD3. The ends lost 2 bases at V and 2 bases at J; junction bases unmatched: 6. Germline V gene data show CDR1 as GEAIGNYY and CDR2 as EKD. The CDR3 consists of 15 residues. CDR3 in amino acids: CACDKLGDTTDKLIF. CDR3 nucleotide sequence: TGTGCCTGTGACAAACTTGGGGATACTACCGATAAACTCATCTTT.

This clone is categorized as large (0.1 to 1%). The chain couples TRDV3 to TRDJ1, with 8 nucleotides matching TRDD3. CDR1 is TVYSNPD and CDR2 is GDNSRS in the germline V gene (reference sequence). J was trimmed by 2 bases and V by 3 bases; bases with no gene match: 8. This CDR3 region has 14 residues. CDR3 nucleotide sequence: TGTGCCTTACTCTGGGGGACTTCTACCGATAAACTCATCTTT. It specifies CALLWGTSTDKLIF.

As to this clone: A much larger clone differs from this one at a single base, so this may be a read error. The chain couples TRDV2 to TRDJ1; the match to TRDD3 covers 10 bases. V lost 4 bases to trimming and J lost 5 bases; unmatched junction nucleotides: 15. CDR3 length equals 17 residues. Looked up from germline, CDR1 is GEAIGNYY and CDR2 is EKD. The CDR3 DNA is TGTGCCTGTGATCCAGTACTGGGGGATGCGCGGCGGGATAAACTCATCTTT. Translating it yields CACDPVLGDARRDKLIF.

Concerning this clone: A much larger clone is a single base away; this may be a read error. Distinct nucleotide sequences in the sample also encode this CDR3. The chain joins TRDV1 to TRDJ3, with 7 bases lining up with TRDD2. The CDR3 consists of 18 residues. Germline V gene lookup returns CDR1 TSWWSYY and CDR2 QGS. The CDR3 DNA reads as TGCGCTCTTGGGGAGGCCTTCCTCAGCTCCTGGGACACCCGACAGATGTTTTTC. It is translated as CALGEAFLSSWDTRQMFF.

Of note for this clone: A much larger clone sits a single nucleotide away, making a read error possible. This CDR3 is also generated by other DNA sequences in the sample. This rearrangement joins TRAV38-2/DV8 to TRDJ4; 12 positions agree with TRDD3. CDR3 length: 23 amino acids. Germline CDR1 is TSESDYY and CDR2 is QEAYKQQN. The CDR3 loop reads CAYRSAQPSITLPVLGDTRPLIF. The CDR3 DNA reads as TGTGCTTATAGGAGCGCGCAACCCAGTATAACCCTACCGGTACTGGGGGATACCAGACCCCTGATATTT.